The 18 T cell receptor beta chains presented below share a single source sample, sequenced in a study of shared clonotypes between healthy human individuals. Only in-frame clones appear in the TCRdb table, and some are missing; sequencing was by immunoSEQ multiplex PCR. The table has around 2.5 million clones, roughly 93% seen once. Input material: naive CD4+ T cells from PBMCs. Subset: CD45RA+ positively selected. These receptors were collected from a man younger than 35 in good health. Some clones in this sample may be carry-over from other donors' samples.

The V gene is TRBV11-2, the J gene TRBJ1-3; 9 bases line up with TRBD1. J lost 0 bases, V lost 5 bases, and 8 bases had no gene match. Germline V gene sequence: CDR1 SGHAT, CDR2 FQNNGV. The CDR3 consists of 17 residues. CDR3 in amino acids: CASSKGQGSDSGNTIYF. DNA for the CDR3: TGTGCCAGCAGCAAGGGACAGGGTTCGGACTCTGGAAACACCATATATTTT.

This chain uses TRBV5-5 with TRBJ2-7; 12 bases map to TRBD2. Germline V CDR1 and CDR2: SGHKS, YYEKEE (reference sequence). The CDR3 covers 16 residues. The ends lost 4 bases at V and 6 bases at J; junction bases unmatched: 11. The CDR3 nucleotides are TGTGCCAGCAGCCCCCTTCCCCTAGCGGGAGGGCCCGAGCAGTACTTC. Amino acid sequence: CASSPLPLAGGPEQYF. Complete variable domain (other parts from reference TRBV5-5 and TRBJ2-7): DAGVTQSPTHLIKTRGQQVTLRCSPISGHKSVSWYQQVLGQGPQFIFQYYEKEERGRGNFPDRFSARQFPNYSSELNVNALLLGDSALYLCASSPLPLAGGPEQYFGPGTRLTVT.

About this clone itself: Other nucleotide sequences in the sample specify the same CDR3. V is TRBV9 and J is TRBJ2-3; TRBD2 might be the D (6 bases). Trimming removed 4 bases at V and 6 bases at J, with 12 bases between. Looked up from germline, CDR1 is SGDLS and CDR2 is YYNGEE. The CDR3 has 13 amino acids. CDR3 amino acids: CASSLRGTDTQYF. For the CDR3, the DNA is TGTGCCAGCAGCCTTCGGGGGACTGATACGCAGTATTTT.

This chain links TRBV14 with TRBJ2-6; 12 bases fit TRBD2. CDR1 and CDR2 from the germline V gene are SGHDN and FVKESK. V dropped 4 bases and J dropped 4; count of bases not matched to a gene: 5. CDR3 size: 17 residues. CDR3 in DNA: TGTGCCAGCAGCCCTAGCGGGAGGGCTTCGGGGGCCAACGTCCTGACTTTC. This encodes CASSPSGRASGANVLTF.

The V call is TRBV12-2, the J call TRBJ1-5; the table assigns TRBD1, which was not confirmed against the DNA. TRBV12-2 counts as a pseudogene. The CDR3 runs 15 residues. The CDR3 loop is CASRLAAGALQPQHF. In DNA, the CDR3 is TGTGCAAGTCGCTTAGCGGCAGGGGCTCTTCAGCCCCAGCATTTT.

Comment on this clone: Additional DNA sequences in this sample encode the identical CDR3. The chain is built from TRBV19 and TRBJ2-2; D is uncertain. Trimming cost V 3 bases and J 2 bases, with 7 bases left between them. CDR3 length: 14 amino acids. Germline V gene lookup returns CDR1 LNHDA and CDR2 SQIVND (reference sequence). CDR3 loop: CASSIRENTGELFF. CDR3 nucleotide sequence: TGTGCCAGTAGTATTCGAGAAAACACCGGGGAGCTGTTTTTT.

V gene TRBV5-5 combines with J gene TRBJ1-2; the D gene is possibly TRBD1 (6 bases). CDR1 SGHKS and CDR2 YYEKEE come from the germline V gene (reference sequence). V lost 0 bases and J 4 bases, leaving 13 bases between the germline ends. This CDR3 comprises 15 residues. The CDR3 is CASSLEAQGTYGYTF. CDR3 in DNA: TGTGCCAGCAGCTTGGAGGCGCAGGGGACCTATGGCTACACCTTC. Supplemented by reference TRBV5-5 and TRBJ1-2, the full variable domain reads DAGVTQSPTHLIKTRGQQVTLRCSPISGHKSVSWYQQVLGQGPQFIFQYYEKEERGRGNFPDRFSARQFPNYSSELNVNALLLGDSALYLCASSLEAQGTYGYTFGSGTRLTVV.

CDR3 residues: CASSGVGTSSGNTIYF. DNA for the CDR3: TGTGCCAGCAGTGGAGTAGGCACGAGCTCTGGAAACACCATATATTTT. The V call is TRBV28, the J call TRBJ1-3; no reliable D call. The CDR3 is 16 residues long. From germline, CDR1 is MDHEN and CDR2 SYDVKM. Trimming removed 5 bases at V and 0 bases at J, with 14 bases between.

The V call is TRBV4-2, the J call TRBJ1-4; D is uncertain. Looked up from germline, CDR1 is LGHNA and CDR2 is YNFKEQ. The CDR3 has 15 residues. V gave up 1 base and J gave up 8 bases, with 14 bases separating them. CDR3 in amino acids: CASSQVERDVEKLFF. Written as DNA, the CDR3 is TGTGCCAGCAGCCAAGTAGAAAGGGATGTGGAAAAACTGTTTTTT.

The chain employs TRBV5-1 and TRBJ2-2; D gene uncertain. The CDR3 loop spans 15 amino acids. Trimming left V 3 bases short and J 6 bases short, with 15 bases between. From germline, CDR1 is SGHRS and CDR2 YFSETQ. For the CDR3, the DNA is TGCGCCAGCAGCTCCCTCCAAGGCGAGTCCGGGGAGCTGTTTTTT. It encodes CASSSLQGESGELFF. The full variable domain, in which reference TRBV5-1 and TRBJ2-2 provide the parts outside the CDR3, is KAGVTQTPRYLIKTRGQQVTLSCSPISGHRSVSWYQQTPGQGLQFLFEYFSETQRNKGNFPGRFSGRQFSNSRSEMNVSTLELGDSALYLCASSSLQGESGELFFGEGSRLTVL.

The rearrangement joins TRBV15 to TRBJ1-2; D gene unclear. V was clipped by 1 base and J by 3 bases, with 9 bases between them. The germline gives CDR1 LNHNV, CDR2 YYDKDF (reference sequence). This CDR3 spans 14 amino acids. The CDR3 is CATSRGTDHYGYTF. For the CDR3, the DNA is TGTGCCACCAGCAGAGGCACAGACCACTATGGCTACACCTTC.

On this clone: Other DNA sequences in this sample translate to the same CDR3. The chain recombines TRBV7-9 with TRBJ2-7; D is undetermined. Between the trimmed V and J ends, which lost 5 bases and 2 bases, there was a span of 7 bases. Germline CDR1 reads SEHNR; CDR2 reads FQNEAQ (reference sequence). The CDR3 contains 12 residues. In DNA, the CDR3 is TGTGCCAGCAGCCCGAGTACCTACGAGCAGTACTTC. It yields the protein CASSPSTYEQYF.

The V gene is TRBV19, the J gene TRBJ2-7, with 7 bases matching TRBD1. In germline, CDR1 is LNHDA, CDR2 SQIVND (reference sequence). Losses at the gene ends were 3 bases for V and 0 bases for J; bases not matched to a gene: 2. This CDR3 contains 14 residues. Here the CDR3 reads CASSITGVSYEQYF. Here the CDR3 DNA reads TGTGCCAGTAGTATTACAGGGGTCTCCTACGAGCAGTACTTC.

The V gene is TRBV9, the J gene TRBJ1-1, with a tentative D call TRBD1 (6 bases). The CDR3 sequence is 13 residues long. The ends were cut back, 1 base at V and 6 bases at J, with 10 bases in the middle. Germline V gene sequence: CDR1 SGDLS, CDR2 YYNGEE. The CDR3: CASSVIGGAEAFF. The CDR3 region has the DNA TGTGCCAGCAGCGTAATAGGGGGGGCTGAAGCTTTCTTT. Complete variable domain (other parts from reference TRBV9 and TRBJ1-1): DSGVTQTPKHLITATGQRVTLRCSPRSGDLSVYWYQQSLDQGLQFLIQYYNGEERAKGNILERFSAQQFPDLHSELNLSSLELGDSALYFCASSVIGGAEAFFGQGTRLTVV.

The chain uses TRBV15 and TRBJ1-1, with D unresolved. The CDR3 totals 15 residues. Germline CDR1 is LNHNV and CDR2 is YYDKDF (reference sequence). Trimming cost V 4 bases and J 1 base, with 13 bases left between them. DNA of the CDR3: TGTGCCACCAGCATTCTACAGCGGGGGAACACTGAAGCTTTCTTT. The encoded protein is CATSILQRGNTEAFF.

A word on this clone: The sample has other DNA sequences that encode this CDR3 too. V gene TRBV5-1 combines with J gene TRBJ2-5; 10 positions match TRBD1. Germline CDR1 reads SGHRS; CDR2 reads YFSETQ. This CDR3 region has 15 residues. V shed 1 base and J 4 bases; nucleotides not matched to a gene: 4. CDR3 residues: CASSLMTGGGETQYF. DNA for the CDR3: TGCGCCAGCAGCTTGATGACAGGGGGCGGAGAGACCCAGTACTTC.

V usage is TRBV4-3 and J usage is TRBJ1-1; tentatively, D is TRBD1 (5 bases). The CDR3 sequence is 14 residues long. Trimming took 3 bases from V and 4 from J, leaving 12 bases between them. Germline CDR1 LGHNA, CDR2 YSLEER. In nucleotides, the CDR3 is TGCGCCAGCAGCCATTCAACAGGAACCACTGAAGCTTTCTTT. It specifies CASSHSTGTTEAFF.

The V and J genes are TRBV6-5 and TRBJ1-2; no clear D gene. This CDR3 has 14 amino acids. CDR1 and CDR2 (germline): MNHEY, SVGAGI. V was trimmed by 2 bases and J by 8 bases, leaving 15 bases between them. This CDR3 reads CASSYNMGGGGYTF. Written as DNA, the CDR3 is TGTGCCAGCAGTTACAATATGGGAGGCGGAGGCTACACCTTC.